Each of the 25 T cell receptor beta chains below was sequenced from the same sample in a study of blood T cells in healthy people across ages. Sample-barcoded 5' priming and a J-beta primer mix drove a second PCR of roughly 7 to 11 cycles. TCRdb redid the calling of the 5' RACE reads with MiXCR, one entry per CDR3 protein. The table lists roughly 800,000 distinct CDR3 sequences, roughly 50% of them singletons. Sequenced material: blood. The receptor source for this set is a man younger than 40 in good health.

The V gene is TRBV7-7, the J gene TRBJ2-2, with 7 positions matching TRBD1. The germline V gene encodes CDR1 SSHAT and CDR2 FNYEAQ (reference sequence). This CDR3 comprises 15 residues. The junction had 5 bases not matched to a gene; V was cut back by 1 base and J by 6 bases. The CDR3 sequence: CASSLEGGSAGELFF. The CDR3 region has the DNA TGTGCCAGCAGCTTAGAAGGGGGCTCGGCCGGGGAGCTGTTTTTT.

The gene calls are TRBV6-2 or TRBV6-3 and TRBJ2-5, with TRBD2 identical over 9 bases. The CDR3 sequence is 16 residues long. Unmatched junction bases numbered 13, after V lost 6 bases and J lost 5 bases. The germline V gene encodes CDR1 MNHEY and CDR2 SVGEGT. The CDR3 loop is CASSPSRSGRMETQYF. For the CDR3, the DNA is TGTGCCAGCAGCCCCAGTCGGAGCGGGAGGATGGAGACCCAGTACTTC.

This chain uses TRBV6-5 with TRBJ2-4, with 10 positions matching TRBD1. With the DNA end fitting TRBJ2-7 better, the J assignment may be wrong. Germline V lookup: CDR1 MNHEY, CDR2 SVGAGI. This CDR3 is built from 14 residues. The chain's CDR3 is CASTKGTGVYEQYF. CDR3 DNA: TGTGCCAGCACCAAGGGGACAGGGGTCTACGAGCAGTACTTC.

This clonotype was seen a few times. This chain links TRBV7-9 with TRBJ1-2; unclear D gene. Trimming cost V 4 bases and J 11 bases, with 20 bases left between them. This CDR3 spans 14 amino acids. In germline, CDR1 is SEHNR, CDR2 FQNEAQ (reference sequence). The chain's CDR3 is CASSSRHLEGGYTF. The CDR3 coding sequence is TGTGCCAGCAGCTCCCGCCACCTGGAGGGCGGGTACACCTTC.

The chain is built from TRBV7-9 and TRBJ1-1, with D unclear. CDR1 SEHNR and CDR2 FQNEAQ come from the germline V gene (reference sequence). This CDR3 comprises 15 residues. V lost 0 bases and J 3 bases, leaving 11 bases between the germline ends. The CDR3: CASSLAGSRYTEAFF. CDR3 in DNA: TGTGCCAGCAGCTTAGCGGGCTCCAGATACACTGAAGCTTTCTTT.

V is TRBV28 and J is TRBJ2-7; D unresolved. The J call may not be correct, given that the DNA end is closer to TRBJ2-5. The CDR3 consists of 13 residues. Germline CDR1 reads MDHEN; CDR2 reads SYDVKM. In DNA, the CDR3 is TGTGCCAGCAGCCGCGACTCCTCCGGGACCCAGTACTTC. Encoded protein: CASSRDSSGTQYF.

In its sample, this clonotype was seen a few times. CDR3 residues: CSASDPSGRIHEQYF. Written as DNA, the CDR3 is TGCAGTGCTAGTGATCCTAGCGGGAGGATCCACGAGCAGTACTTC. This sequence joins TRBV20-1 and TRBJ2-7; 11 bases are shared with TRBD2. The CDR3 loop spans 15 amino acids. CDR1 DFQATT and CDR2 SNEGSKA come from the germline V gene (reference sequence). The ends lost 3 bases at V and 5 bases at J; junction bases unmatched: 9.

The V and J genes are TRBV20-1 and TRBJ2-3; D uncertain. Per the germline V gene, CDR1 is DFQATT and CDR2 is SNEGSKA (reference sequence). The ends were cut back, 4 bases at V and 0 bases at J, with 11 bases in the middle. The length of the CDR3 is 14 residues. CDR3 amino acids: CSATGGISTDTQYF. The CDR3 DNA sequence: TGCAGTGCTACTGGTGGCATTAGCACAGATACGCAGTATTTT.

The table lists this clonotype with a few counts. This chain uses TRBV27 with TRBJ2-5, with D hard to call. The CDR3 extends over 13 amino acids. Germline CDR1 reads MNHEY; CDR2 reads SMNVEV (reference sequence). The ends were cut back, 2 bases at V and 1 base at J, with 5 bases in the middle. The CDR3 spells CASSLGPQETQYF. The CDR3, as DNA: TGTGCCAGCAGTTTAGGACCCCAAGAGACCCAGTACTTC.

The genes are TRBV29-1 and TRBJ2-5; the match to TRBD2 covers 7 bases. Germline CDR1 and CDR2: SQVTM and ANQGSEA. The CDR3 loop spans 14 amino acids. J was trimmed by 5 bases and V by 5 bases; bases with no gene match: 11. CDR3 in amino acids: CSVFGGVIGETQYF. CDR3 nucleotide sequence: TGCAGCGTTTTTGGGGGGGTCATAGGGGAGACCCAGTACTTC.

The chain links TRBV24-1 to TRBJ2-3; the D call may be TRBD1 or TRBD2 (5 bases each). Trimming shortened V by 9 bases and J by 10 bases, and 25 bases separated the two germline ends. This CDR3 spans 15 amino acids. CDR1 and CDR2 (germline): KGHDR, SFDVKD. CDR3 nucleotide sequence: TGTGCCACCGGGAACCCCGGGACCCCGGCGCGGGCGCAGTATTTT. Its translation is CATGNPGTPARAQYF.

The CDR3, as DNA: TGTGCCAGCAGCCAAGATTCCGCCGGGGGGACCCATAGCACAGATACGCAGTATTTT. Protein: CASSQDSAGGTHSTDTQYF. The rearrangement joins TRBV4-2 to TRBJ2-3; 7 positions match TRBD2. Per germline, CDR1 LGHNA and CDR2 YNFKEQ. The CDR3 extends over 19 amino acids. V lost 0 bases and J lost 0; bases outside the gene matches: 12.

The chain recombines TRBV30 with TRBJ1-2; D is undetermined. V lost 4 bases and J lost 2, with 14 bases in between. From germline, CDR1 is GTSNPN and CDR2 SVGIG (reference sequence). This CDR3 comprises 14 residues. The CDR3 coding sequence is TGTGCCTGGATGGAGGGTTTTCCGAACTATGGCTACACCTTC. It yields the protein CAWMEGFPNYGYTF.

The rearrangement links TRBV10-3 to TRBJ2-1; tentative D call: TRBD2 (6 bases). Germline V gene data show CDR1 as ENHRY and CDR2 as SYGVKD. CDR3 length: 14 amino acids. V was shortened by 2 bases and J by 10 bases, with 15 bases between the two germline ends. The CDR3 DNA reads TGTGCCATCAGTGAGGTAGCGGCTATTGACGAGCAGTTCTTC. Translation: CAISEVAAIDEQFF.

Comment on this clonotype: The conserved phenylalanine or tryptophan is not found at the CDR3 terminus, so this likely reflects a read error. The rearrangement uses TRBV4-2 and TRBJ2-1; 7 bases are shared with TRBD1. CDR1 and CDR2 from the germline V gene are LGHNA and YNFKEQ. This CDR3 has 17 residues. V gave up 0 bases and J gave up 0 bases; unmatched junction bases: 5. The chain's CDR3 is CASSQDDRGPSYNEQFL. In DNA, the CDR3 is TGTGCCAGCAGCCAAGACGATAGGGGGCCCTCCTACAATGAGCAGTTCTTA.

CDR3 protein: CASSLVTPSLSYEQYF. The CDR3 coding sequence is TGCGCCAGCAGCCTGGTGACTCCGTCCCTCTCCTACGAGCAGTACTTC. The chain couples TRBV5-1 to TRBJ2-7, with D unresolved. The CDR3 runs to 16 residues. Deletions cut 4 bases from V and 0 bases from J, with 17 bases between. Germline CDR1 and CDR2: SGHRS and YFSETQ. Looking up the rest from reference TRBV5-1 and TRBJ2-7 gives the full variable domain: KAGVTQTPRYLIKTRGQQVTLSCSPISGHRSVSWYQQTPGQGLQFLFEYFSETQRNKGNFPGRFSGRQFSNSRSEMNVSTLELGDSALYLCASSLVTPSLSYEQYFGPGTRLTVT.

This clonotype was recorded many times. CDR3 in amino acids: CAISEAGLAGGTYEQYF. The CDR3 nucleotides read TGTGCCATCAGTGAGGCGGGACTAGCGGGAGGTACCTACGAGCAGTACTTC. The chain recombines TRBV10-3 with TRBJ2-7; 15 bases fit TRBD2. This CDR3 comprises 17 residues. With 2 bases clipped from V and 2 bases from J, the junction kept 4 bases outside the gene matches. Germline V lookup: CDR1 ENHRY, CDR2 SYGVKD.

The chain combines TRBV4-3 with TRBJ2-5; TRBD1 matches 10 bases. Germline lookup yields CDR1 LGHNA and CDR2 YSLEER. V gave up 3 bases and J gave up 11 bases; unmatched junction bases: 12. This CDR3 region has 15 residues. The CDR3 DNA reads as TGCGCCAGCAGCCACGGGACAGGGGCATACAGTGAGCAGTACTTC. It encodes CASSHGTGAYSEQYF.

The CDR3 region has the DNA TGCAGCGTTGGACTTTGGTCCAGGGAGACCCAGTACTTC. Translating it yields CSVGLWSRETQYF. V usage is TRBV29-1 and J usage is TRBJ2-5, with unresolved D. CDR1 is SQVTM, CDR2 ANQGSEA, per germline. The CDR3 contains 13 residues. V was cut by 4 bases and J by 5 bases, with 14 bases left in between.

The chain combines TRBV9 with TRBJ2-5, with 9 bases fitting TRBD2. Per germline, CDR1 SGDLS and CDR2 YYNGEE. The CDR3 runs to 19 residues. V was pared by 3 bases and J by 1 base, with 16 bases of the junction left unmatched. The CDR3 DNA follows: TGTGCCAGCAGCGCCTCCGGGACTAGCCAATTTCGTCTCCAAGAGACCCAGTACTTC. This gives the protein CASSASGTSQFRLQETQYF.

The chain carries TRBV24-1 and TRBJ1-2, with D maybe TRBD1 (6 bases). Germline CDR1 KGHDR, CDR2 SFDVKD. The V end lost 3 bases, the J end lost 10 bases, and 14 bases lay between the germline ends. CDR3 length: 13 amino acids. The CDR3 loop is CATSDTTDSPYTF. In nucleotides, the CDR3 is TGTGCCACCAGTGATACAACGGACAGCCCCTACACCTTC.

In the case of this clonotype: Sequence at one end of the junction differs from germline and may be a read error. V is TRBV7-2 and J is TRBJ2-4, with 7 bases aligning to TRBD2. TRBJ2-7 explains the end of the DNA better; the J call may be wrong. There are 14 residues in the CDR3. Looked up from germline, CDR1 is SGHTA and CDR2 is FQGNSA. CDR3 DNA: TGTGCCGGCAGCCCGGCCAGCGGGGCCTACGAGCAGTACTTC. Residues: CAGSPASGAYEQYF.

This clonotype was detected only a few times. The gene calls are TRBV20-1 and TRBJ2-7, with 7 nucleotides matching TRBD2. The V gene's germline CDR1 is DFQATT and CDR2 SNEGSKA (reference sequence). Losses at the gene ends were 4 bases for V and 1 base for J; bases not matched to a gene: 4. The CDR3 covers 13 residues. The DNA of the CDR3 is TGCAGTGCTATTTCTAGCGGATCCTACGAGCAGTACTTC. Its protein product is CSAISSGSYEQYF.

V and J are TRBV6-5 and TRBJ2-1; 7 bases fit TRBD2. The CDR3 totals 15 residues. V shed 6 bases, J shed 6 bases, and the junction held 11 bases outside the gene matches. Germline loops: CDR1 MNHEY, CDR2 SVGAGI. Written as DNA, the CDR3 is TGTGCCAGCAGCCCAAGGAGGGAGGGCCCCAATGAGCAGTTCTTC. As protein: CASSPRREGPNEQFF.

The chain has TRBV6-2 or TRBV6-3 and TRBJ2-7; no clear D. Per the germline V gene, CDR1 is MNHEY and CDR2 is SVGEGT. Trimming removed 6 bases at V and 9 bases at J, with 12 bases between. The CDR3 covers 11 residues. The CDR3 region is CASRHRQTQYF. CDR3 in DNA: TGTGCCAGCAGACATAGACAAACGCAGTACTTC.